A selection of T cell receptor beta chains follows, all from one sample in a study of blood T cell repertoires in COVID-19. Produced via immunoSEQ multiplex PCR; TCRdb's table is partial and in-frame only. Of some 42,000 clones listed, around nine tenths are singletons. The material sequenced was peripheral blood. The receptors derive from a human donor in a cohort sampled during active COVID-19. Each CDR3 is given with its conserved first and last residue. The D gene is left open where the match is weak. Only part of the rows carry a size: once, few, many, or a class if the clone is expanded.

abundance: once
v_gene: TRBV19
j_gene: TRBJ1-6
len: 15
d_gene: TRBD1
CDR3aa: CASSIAGGQVSPLHF
CDR3nt: TGTGCCAGTAGTATAGCAGGGGGCCAGGTATCACCCCTCCACTTT

abundance: -
v_gene: TRBV2
j_gene: TRBJ2-3
len: 17
d_gene: TRBD2
CDR3aa: CASTASGGALRTDTQYF
CDR3nt: TGTGCCAGCACGGCTAGCGGGGGGGCCTTAAGAACAGATACGCAGTATTTT

abundance: -
v_gene: TRBV19
j_gene: TRBJ1-2
len: 13
d_gene: TRBD1
CDR3aa: CASFRDSYYGYTF
CDR3nt: TGTGCCAGCTTCCGGGACAGCTACTATGGCTACACCTTC

abundance: -
v_gene: TRBV7-6
j_gene: TRBJ1-1
len: 14
d_gene: -
CDR3aa: CASSSGMHGTEAFF
CDR3nt: TGTGCCAGCAGCTCCGGGATGCACGGCACTGAAGCTTTCTTT

abundance: -
v_gene: TRBV19
j_gene: TRBJ2-3
len: 13
d_gene: -
CDR3aa: CASSIGSEDTQYF
CDR3nt: TGTGCCAGTAGTATAGGGAGTGAAGATACGCAGTATTTT

abundance: -
v_gene: TRBV3-1/TRBV3-2
j_gene: TRBJ1-1
len: 13
d_gene: -
CDR3aa: CASSQGRDTEAFF
CDR3nt: TGTGCCAGCTCACAGGGAAGGGACACTGAAGCTTTCTTT

abundance: -
v_gene: TRBV18
j_gene: TRBJ2-5
len: 14
d_gene: -
CDR3aa: CASSSKGIQETQYF
CDR3nt: TGTGCCAGCTCGTCAAAGGGGATCCAAGAGACCCAGTACTTC

abundance: -
v_gene: TRBV11-2
j_gene: TRBJ2-3
len: 16
d_gene: TRBD1
CDR3aa: CASSRGTGIRTDTQYF
CDR3nt: TGTGCCAGCAGTCGCGGGACAGGGATCCGCACAGATACGCAGTATTTT

abundance: few
v_gene: TRBV5-4
j_gene: TRBJ2-2
len: 16
d_gene: TRBD2
CDR3aa: CASSLNELAYTGELFF
CDR3nt: TGTGCCAGCAGCTTGAATGAACTAGCGTACACCGGGGAGCTGTTTTTT

abundance: -
v_gene: TRBV9
j_gene: TRBJ2-3
len: 15
d_gene: TRBD1
CDR3aa: CASSVGTVYTDTQYF
CDR3nt: TGTGCCAGCAGCGTCGGGACAGTATACACAGATACGCAGTATTTT

abundance: -
v_gene: TRBV7-8
j_gene: TRBJ2-7
len: 15
d_gene: TRBD1
CDR3aa: CASSLTGTGGWEQYF
CDR3nt: TGTGCCAGCAGCTTAACCGGGACAGGGGGCTGGGAGCAGTACTTC

abundance: -
v_gene: TRBV29-1
j_gene: TRBJ2-5
len: 13
d_gene: TRBD2
CDR3aa: CSVIAGGQETQYF
CDR3nt: TGCAGCGTAATAGCGGGAGGCCAAGAGACCCAGTACTTC

abundance: -
v_gene: TRBV5-1
j_gene: TRBJ2-5
len: 17
d_gene: TRBD2
CDR3aa: CASSLEASGGARETQYF
CDR3nt: TGCGCCAGCAGCTTGGAGGCTAGCGGGGGGGCCCGAGAGACCCAGTACTTC

abundance: once
v_gene: TRBV2
j_gene: TRBJ2-5
len: 14
d_gene: -
CDR3aa: CASSEGGSLETQYF
CDR3nt: TGTGCCAGCAGTGAAGGGGGCAGTTTGGAGACCCAGTACTTC

abundance: -
v_gene: TRBV30
j_gene: TRBJ1-6
len: 15
d_gene: -
CDR3aa: CAWSGGSSYNSPLHF
CDR3nt: TGTGCCTGGAGCGGGGGGAGCTCCTATAATTCACCCCTCCACTTT

abundance: -
v_gene: TRBV19
j_gene: TRBJ1-2
len: 13
d_gene: TRBD1
CDR3aa: CASRGTGLSGYIF
CDR3nt: TGTGCCAGTAGGGGGACAGGGCTCTCTGGCTACATCTTC

abundance: -
v_gene: TRBV15
j_gene: TRBJ1-2
len: 14
d_gene: -
CDR3aa: CATSRDAGGYGYTF
CDR3nt: TGTGCCACCAGCAGAGACGCTGGGGGGTATGGCTACACCTTC

abundance: -
v_gene: TRBV11-2
j_gene: TRBJ2-7
len: 14
d_gene: -
CDR3aa: CASSLSHSSYEQYF
CDR3nt: TGTGCCAGCAGCTTAAGTCACAGCTCCTACGAGCAGTACTTC

abundance: -
v_gene: TRBV4-1
j_gene: TRBJ2-1
len: 17
d_gene: TRBD1
CDR3aa: CASSQERPGQGRNEQFF
CDR3nt: TGCGCCAGCAGCCAAGAAAGACCGGGACAGGGGCGGAATGAGCAGTTCTTC

abundance: -
v_gene: TRBV5-4
j_gene: TRBJ1-3
len: 15
d_gene: TRBD1
CDR3aa: CASSLGTGTGNTIYF
CDR3nt: TGTGCCAGCAGCTTGGGGACAGGGACTGGAAACACCATATATTTT

abundance: -
v_gene: TRBV27
j_gene: TRBJ1-1
len: 13
d_gene: -
CDR3aa: CASSITMNTEAFF
CDR3nt: TGTGCCAGTTCCATCACTATGAACACTGAAGCTTTCTTT

abundance: -
v_gene: TRBV5-1
j_gene: TRBJ2-5
len: 13
d_gene: -
CDR3aa: CASSLDRAVTQYF
CDR3nt: TGCGCCAGCAGCTTGGACAGGGCGGTGACCCAGTACTTC

abundance: -
v_gene: TRBV5-1
j_gene: TRBJ2-5
len: 12
d_gene: TRBD1
CDR3aa: CASSSTGQGQYF
CDR3nt: TGCGCCAGCAGCTCAACGGGACAGGGCCAGTACTTC

abundance: -
v_gene: TRBV7-9
j_gene: TRBJ2-5
len: 15
d_gene: -
CDR3aa: CASSFEAGGEETQYF
CDR3nt: TGTGCCAGCAGCTTCGAGGCAGGCGGGGAAGAGACCCAGTACTTC

abundance: -
v_gene: TRBV15
j_gene: TRBJ2-7
len: 16
d_gene: TRBD1
CDR3aa: CATSRDVGTGSYEQYF
CDR3nt: TGTGCCACCAGCAGAGATGTGGGGACAGGGTCCTACGAGCAGTACTTC

abundance: -
v_gene: TRBV5-1
j_gene: TRBJ2-5
len: 15
d_gene: TRBD2
CDR3aa: CASSPGTSGGETQYF
CDR3nt: TGCGCCAGCAGCCCCGGGACTAGCGGGGGAGAGACCCAGTACTTC

abundance: -
v_gene: TRBV7-9
j_gene: TRBJ2-1
len: 14
d_gene: TRBD1
CDR3aa: CASRSSGTENEQFF
CDR3nt: TGTGCCAGCAGATCGTCCGGGACAGAAAATGAGCAGTTCTTC

abundance: -
v_gene: TRBV18
j_gene: TRBJ1-2
len: 15
d_gene: TRBD1
CDR3aa: CASSPLGQGIYGYTF
CDR3nt: TGTGCCAGCTCACCCCTTGGACAGGGTATCTATGGCTACACCTTC

abundance: -
v_gene: TRBV18
j_gene: TRBJ2-2
len: 16
d_gene: -
CDR3aa: CASSPSPQGSTGELFF
CDR3nt: TGTGCCAGCTCACCCTCTCCGCAGGGTTCCACCGGGGAGCTGTTTTTT

abundance: few
v_gene: TRBV19
j_gene: TRBJ2-2
len: 15
d_gene: TRBD2
CDR3aa: CASERASGPTGELFF
CDR3nt: TGTGCCAGCGAACGGGCTAGCGGGCCCACCGGGGAGCTGTTTTTT

abundance: -
v_gene: TRBV11-3
j_gene: TRBJ2-5
len: 14
d_gene: -
CDR3aa: CASSLPRLQETQYF
CDR3nt: TGTGCCAGCAGCTTACCCAGGCTACAAGAGACCCAGTACTTC

abundance: -
v_gene: TRBV24-1
j_gene: TRBJ2-3
len: 12
d_gene: -
CDR3aa: CATSDNTDTQYF
CDR3nt: TGTGCCACCAGTGACAACACAGATACGCAGTATTTT

abundance: medium-sized
v_gene: TRBV14
j_gene: TRBJ1-2
len: 16
d_gene: TRBD1
CDR3aa: CASSQNYQGQGDGYTF
CDR3nt: TGTGCCAGCAGCCAAAACTATCAGGGACAGGGGGATGGCTACACCTTC

abundance: -
v_gene: TRBV10-2
j_gene: TRBJ2-5
len: 14
d_gene: -
CDR3aa: CASSEMMRPETQYF
CDR3nt: TGCGCCAGCAGTGAGATGATGCGTCCTGAGACCCAGTACTTC

abundance: -
v_gene: TRBV24-1
j_gene: TRBJ2-3
len: 14
d_gene: -
CDR3aa: CATSESTGTSRHYF
CDR3nt: TGTGCCACCAGTGAATCAACCGGGACATCGCGACATTATTTT

abundance: -
v_gene: TRBV6-5
j_gene: TRBJ1-1
len: 14
d_gene: TRBD1
CDR3aa: CASSYRQGAAEAFF
CDR3nt: TGTGCCAGCAGTTACCGACAGGGGGCAGCTGAAGCTTTCTTT

abundance: -
v_gene: TRBV6-5
j_gene: TRBJ2-5
len: 12
d_gene: -
CDR3aa: CASSRGKETQYF
CDR3nt: TGTGCCAGCAGTAGAGGGAAGGAGACCCAGTACTTC

abundance: once
v_gene: TRBV3-1/TRBV3-2
j_gene: TRBJ1-6
len: 17
d_gene: -
CDR3aa: CASSHRQASSYNSPLHF
CDR3nt: TGTGCCAGCAGCCACCGACAGGCCAGCTCCTATAATTCACCCCTCCACTTT

abundance: -
v_gene: TRBV3-1/TRBV3-2
j_gene: TRBJ2-3
len: 14
d_gene: -
CDR3aa: CASSYGTSTDTQYF
CDR3nt: TGTGCCAGCAGCTACGGGACTAGCACAGATACGCAGTATTTT

abundance: -
v_gene: TRBV5-1
j_gene: TRBJ2-3
len: 14
d_gene: -
CDR3aa: CASAGQTSTDTQYF
CDR3nt: TGCGCCAGCGCGGGACAGACTAGCACAGATACGCAGTATTTT

abundance: -
v_gene: TRBV3-1/TRBV3-2
j_gene: TRBJ2-7
len: 13
d_gene: -
CDR3aa: CASSRQGLFDQYF
CDR3nt: TGTGCCAGCAGCAGGCAGGGCCTATTCGACCAGTACTTC

abundance: -
v_gene: TRBV7-3
j_gene: TRBJ2-1
len: 15
d_gene: -
CDR3aa: CASSLTQETRHEQFF
CDR3nt: TGTGCCAGCAGCCTGACCCAAGAAACTAGGCATGAGCAGTTCTTC

abundance: -
v_gene: TRBV5-4
j_gene: TRBJ2-2
len: 15
d_gene: TRBD1
CDR3aa: CASSKDRANTGELFF
CDR3nt: TGTGCCAGCAGCAAGGACAGGGCGAACACCGGGGAGCTGTTTTTT

abundance: once
v_gene: TRBV30
j_gene: TRBJ1-6
len: 14
d_gene: TRBD1
CDR3aa: CAWSFAGGSSPLHF
CDR3nt: TGTGCCTGGAGTTTTGCAGGGGGCTCTTCACCCCTCCACTTT

abundance: few
v_gene: TRBV30
j_gene: TRBJ1-2
len: 15
d_gene: TRBD1
CDR3aa: CAWSDGTGSIYGYTF
CDR3nt: TGTGCCTGGAGTGACGGGACAGGGAGCATCTATGGCTACACCTTC

abundance: -
v_gene: TRBV5-1
j_gene: TRBJ2-3
len: 12
d_gene: -
CDR3aa: CASSVSPDTQYF
CDR3nt: TGCGCCAGCAGCGTTAGCCCAGATACGCAGTATTTT

abundance: once
v_gene: TRBV7-2
j_gene: TRBJ2-1
len: 15
d_gene: TRBD1
CDR3aa: CASSQGMTGVNEQFF
CDR3nt: TGTGCCAGCAGCCAAGGGATGACAGGGGTGAATGAGCAGTTCTTC

abundance: once
v_gene: TRBV7-9
j_gene: TRBJ2-3
len: 15
d_gene: -
CDR3aa: CASRDYGTGTDTQYF
CDR3nt: TGTGCCAGCAGGGACTACGGGACAGGCACAGATACGCAGTATTTT

abundance: -
v_gene: TRBV4-1
j_gene: TRBJ2-7
len: 14
d_gene: TRBD1
CDR3aa: CASSQRQGAYEQYF
CDR3nt: TGCGCCAGCAGCCAACGGCAGGGGGCTTACGAGCAGTACTTC

abundance: -
v_gene: TRBV5-1
j_gene: TRBJ2-7
len: 17
d_gene: TRBD1
CDR3aa: CASSLGTGTGEGYEQYF
CDR3nt: TGCGCCAGCAGCTTGGGTACCGGGACAGGGGAGGGGTACGAGCAGTACTTC

abundance: -
v_gene: TRBV30
j_gene: TRBJ1-2
len: 16
d_gene: -
CDR3aa: CAWSNRGRGRDYGYTF
CDR3nt: TGTGCCTGGAGTAACCGGGGCAGGGGTAGGGACTATGGCTACACCTTC

abundance: -
v_gene: TRBV19
j_gene: TRBJ1-5
len: 13
d_gene: -
CDR3aa: CASGGAGPHPQHF
CDR3nt: TGTGCCAGTGGTGGGGCAGGCCCTCATCCCCAGCATTTT

abundance: -
v_gene: TRBV30
j_gene: TRBJ2-7
len: 14
d_gene: TRBD2
CDR3aa: CACQRTSGPFEQYF
CDR3nt: TGTGCCTGCCAAAGGACTAGCGGCCCCTTTGAGCAGTACTTC

abundance: -
v_gene: TRBV2
j_gene: TRBJ2-5
len: 15
d_gene: TRBD1
CDR3aa: CASSENWTGGETQYF
CDR3nt: TGTGCCAGCAGTGAAAACTGGACAGGGGGAGAGACCCAGTACTTC

abundance: few
v_gene: TRBV9
j_gene: TRBJ2-3
len: 19
d_gene: -
CDR3aa: CASSVGFAGTVRGTDTQYF
CDR3nt: TGTGCCAGCAGCGTCGGGTTCGCGGGGACAGTTCGGGGCACAGATACGCAGTATTTT

abundance: -
v_gene: TRBV19
j_gene: TRBJ2-1
len: 19
d_gene: TRBD2
CDR3aa: CASTFRLAGANPEDNEQFF
CDR3nt: TGTGCCAGTACCTTCAGACTAGCGGGGGCCAACCCCGAAGACAATGAGCAGTTCTTC

abundance: -
v_gene: TRBV2
j_gene: TRBJ2-5
len: 16
d_gene: TRBD1
CDR3aa: CASSEVLGQGKETQYF
CDR3nt: TGTGCCAGCAGTGAAGTTTTGGGACAGGGTAAAGAGACCCAGTACTTC

abundance: -
v_gene: TRBV29-1
j_gene: TRBJ2-7
len: 13
d_gene: TRBD2
CDR3aa: CSVGLAGKYEQYF
CDR3nt: TGCAGCGTTGGACTAGCGGGTAAATACGAGCAGTACTTC

abundance: few
v_gene: TRBV11-1
j_gene: TRBJ1-6
len: 16
d_gene: TRBD1
CDR3aa: CASSLYRGSHNSPLHF
CDR3nt: TGTGCCAGCAGCTTGTACAGGGGGAGCCATAATTCACCCCTCCACTTT